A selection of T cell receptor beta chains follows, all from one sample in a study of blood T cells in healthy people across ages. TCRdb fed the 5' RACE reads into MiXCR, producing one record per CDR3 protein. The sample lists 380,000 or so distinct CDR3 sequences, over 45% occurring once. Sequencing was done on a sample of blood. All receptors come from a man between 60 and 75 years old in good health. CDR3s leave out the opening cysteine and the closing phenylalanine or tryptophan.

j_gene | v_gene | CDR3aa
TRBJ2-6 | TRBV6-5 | ASSYVSGANVLT
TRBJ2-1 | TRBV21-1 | ASSILAGGPYNEQF
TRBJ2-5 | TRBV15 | ATSRDSGFFGQY
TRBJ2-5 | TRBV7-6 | ASSLSPAVVQETQY
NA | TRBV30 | AWSVPGLHYEQY
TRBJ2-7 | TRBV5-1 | ASSVDSYLYEQY
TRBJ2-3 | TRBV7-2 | ASSSVAGGATDTQY
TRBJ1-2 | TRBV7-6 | ASSQTPGTGDGYT
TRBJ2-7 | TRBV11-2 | ASTIGQGAYEQY
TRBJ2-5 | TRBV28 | ASTRPGLAGGRETQY
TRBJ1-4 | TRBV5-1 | ASSPDASGDEKLF
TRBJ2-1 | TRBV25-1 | ASSEYIQRGMTF
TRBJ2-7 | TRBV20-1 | SATPGRSYEQY
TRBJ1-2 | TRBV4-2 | AVAGTANYGYT
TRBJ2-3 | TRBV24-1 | ATSAGLAGITDTQY
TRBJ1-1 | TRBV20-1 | SAAHGGNMNTEAF
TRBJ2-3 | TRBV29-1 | SVTLGSAQITQY
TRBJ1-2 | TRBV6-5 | ASRPGQGAGYGYT
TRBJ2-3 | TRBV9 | ASSVGSAGGMGDTQY
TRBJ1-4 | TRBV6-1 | ASLPGGFNEKLF
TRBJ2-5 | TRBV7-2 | ASSEWGQHQETQY
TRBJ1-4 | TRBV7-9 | ASSLYEGGKLF
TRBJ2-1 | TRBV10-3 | AISDPGTSGYNEQF
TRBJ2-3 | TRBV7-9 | AGSLPLAPSTDTQY
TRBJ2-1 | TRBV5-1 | ASSLDTGYNEQF
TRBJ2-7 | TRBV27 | ASSLKGTLGKQY
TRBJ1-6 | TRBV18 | ANRDSYNSPLH